The source of this T cell receptor beta chain is a study of blood T cell repertoires in COVID-19. Across the whole study: The United States, Italy and Spain provided the acute and convalescent COVID-19 samples. Sample material is recorded as cDNA or gDNA derived from T cells, B-cell-depleted T cells, or PBMCs.

There are a few counts of this clone. How the authors handled the data: From reference gene primer amplification, estimates of nucleated cell counts were derived. Repertoires were generated with immunoSEQ multiplex PCR, while TCRdb's copy carries only in-frame clones and drops some. V and J calls and clone size are as listed in that table; D and trimming were resolved from the DNA. Of about 68,000 clones detected, about nine tenths appear once; the ten largest clones hold roughly 8.8%. CDR3 length: 14 amino acids. Germline V gene data show CDR1 as KGHSH and CDR2 as LQKENI. The J segment lost 4 bases and the V segment lost 3 bases, leaving 5 bases of the junction unmatched.

The specimen sequenced was peripheral blood. The receptor was isolated from a man aged 30 to 45 with acute or convalescent COVID-19. The genes are TRBV18 and TRBJ2-5, with 7 bases matching TRBD2. This CDR3 reads CASSPRGVPETQYF. CDR3 DNA sequence: TGTGCCAGCTCACCCCGGGGGGTCCCAGAGACCCAGTACTTC. The entire variable domain, with the rest obtained from reference TRBV18 and TRBJ2-5, is as follows: NAGVMQNPRHLVRRRGQEARLRCSPMKGHSHVYWYRQLPEEGLKFMVYLQKENIIDESGMPKERFSAEFPKEGPSILRIQQVVRGDSAAYFCASSPRGVPETQYFGPGTRLLVL.